Listed below are T cell receptor beta chains from one sample, sequenced in a study of blood T cell repertoires in COVID-19. The data were produced by immunoSEQ multiplex PCR, yet TCRdb's version contains in-frame clones alone and is incomplete. Among about 210,000 clones listed, about 78% were seen once. What was sequenced was peripheral blood. The receptors were gathered from a woman in her 70s with acute or convalescent COVID-19. Each CDR3 is given with its conserved first and last residue. Each record gives: D gene, J gene, clone size, V gene, CDR3 protein, CDR3 DNA. The D gene is left open where the match is weak. Only some rows state a clone size, as once, few, many or a class for expanded clones.

>.|TRBJ1-1|.|TRBV30
CAWRAVERFEAFF
TGTGCCTGGAGAGCGGTTGAAAGATTCGAAGCTTTCTTT
>TRBD1|TRBJ2-5|.|TRBV7-8
CASSLENDRGETQYF
TGTGCCAGCAGCTTAGAAAACGACAGGGGAGAGACCCAGTACTTC
>.|TRBJ2-3|few|TRBV19
CASSIASTDTQYF
TGTGCCAGTAGTATAGCGAGCACAGATACGCAGTATTTT
>TRBD1|TRBJ1-1|.|TRBV25-1
CASRRQGVNTEAFF
TGTGCCAGCCGTAGACAGGGGGTTAATACTGAAGCTTTCTTT
>.|TRBJ2-7|.|TRBV15
CATSTLTGGEQYF
TGTGCCACCAGCACACTTACCGGGGGCGAGCAGTACTTC
>.|TRBJ1-2|few|TRBV13
CASSLNRDYGYTF
TGTGCCAGCAGCTTAAACCGGGACTATGGCTACACCTTC
>.|TRBJ1-1|few|TRBV6-2/TRBV6-3
CASSYSITGETAFF
TGTGCCAGCAGTTACTCGATTACAGGAGAAACCGCTTTCTTT
>.|TRBJ2-7|few|TRBV19
CASSNGLSSYEQYF
TGTGCCAGTAGTAACGGACTGAGCTCCTACGAGCAGTACTTC
>TRBD1|TRBJ1-1|.|TRBV19
CASSIMGQGLEAFF
TGTGCCAGTAGTATAATGGGACAGGGGTTAGAAGCTTTCTTT
>TRBD2|TRBJ2-2|.|TRBV7-3
CASSLGTSAGELFF
TGTGCCAGCAGCTTGGGGACTAGTGCCGGGGAGCTGTTTTTT
>TRBD1|TRBJ2-2|few|TRBV19
CASMVDRGKGELFF
TGTGCCAGTATGGTGGACAGGGGGAAGGGGGAGCTGTTTTTT
>.|TRBJ1-1|.|TRBV13
CASSPGTEAFF
TGTGCCAGCAGCCCAGGTACTGAAGCTTTCTTT
>TRBD1|TRBJ1-2|.|TRBV5-4
CASSSQGVYGYTF
TGTGCCAGCAGCTCACAGGGGGTCTATGGCTACACCTTC
>.|TRBJ2-1|.|TRBV5-1
CASSVLGGVNEQFF
TGCGCCAGCAGCGTGCTGGGGGGTGTAAATGAGCAGTTCTTC
>TRBD1|TRBJ1-2|.|TRBV9
CASSRGDRELYGYTF
TGTGCCAGCAGCAGGGGGGACAGGGAACTCTATGGCTACACCTTC
>.|TRBJ2-5|.|TRBV11-2
CASSLQETQYF
TGTGCCAGCAGCCTACAAGAGACCCAGTACTTC
>.|TRBJ2-5|.|TRBV7-3
CASSLNSAEGQETQYF
TGTGCCAGCAGCTTAAACTCAGCCGAGGGCCAAGAGACCCAGTACTTC
>.|TRBJ1-6|.|TRBV27
CASRPEALGNSPLHF
TGTGCCAGCAGGCCTGAGGCTCTTGGGAATTCACCCCTCCACTTT
>TRBD1|TRBJ2-7|few|TRBV6-2/TRBV6-3
CASSLRTGRKMIEQYF
TGTGCCAGCAGTCTACGGACAGGGCGGAAGATGATCGAGCAGTACTTC
>.|TRBJ1-5|.|TRBV19
CASSINRAQPQHF
TGTGCCAGTAGTATCAACAGGGCTCAGCCCCAGCATTTT
>TRBD1|TRBJ2-7|.|TRBV7-9
CASSTTGAEQYF
TGTGCCAGCAGCACAACAGGGGCCGAGCAGTACTTC
>.|TRBJ2-5|few|TRBV3-1/TRBV3-2
CASTLGQGKTQYF
TGTGCCAGCACACTGGGCCAGGGGAAGACCCAGTACTTC
>.|TRBJ1-1|few|TRBV5-4
CASSLQGFSGRGEAFF
TGTGCCAGCAGCTTGCAAGGATTCTCCGGGAGGGGTGAAGCTTTCTTT
>TRBD1|TRBJ2-1|.|TRBV6-5
CASCRGNEQFF
TGTGCCAGCTGCAGGGGGAATGAGCAGTTCTTC
>TRBD1|TRBJ1-2|.|TRBV5-1
CASSTGGTGGANYGYTF
TGCGCCAGCTCGACCGGTGGGACAGGGGGAGCTAACTATGGCTACACCTTC
>TRBD2|TRBJ2-3|once|TRBV2
CASSGEGSGTDTQYF
TGTGCCAGCTCGGGGGAGGGGTCTGGCACAGATACGCAGTATTTT
>TRBD1|TRBJ1-1|.|TRBV9
CASSPRQGLLNTEAFF
TGTGCCAGCAGCCCACGACAGGGGCTTTTGAACACTGAAGCTTTCTTT
>.|TRBJ2-3|.|TRBV12-3/TRBV12-4
CASSFDQRDTQYF
TGTGCCAGCAGTTTTGACCAGCGGGATACGCAGTATTTT
>.|TRBJ1-6|few|TRBV4-1
CASSQVPGIRSPLHF
TGCGCCAGCAGCCAAGTCCCAGGTATAAGGTCACCCCTCCACTTT
>TRBD2|TRBJ2-5|few|TRBV10-3
CAISFGLAGAQETQYF
TGTGCCATCAGTTTTGGACTAGCGGGCGCTCAAGAGACCCAGTACTTC
>.|TRBJ2-3|.|TRBV4-3
CASSQTGTDTQYF
TGCGCCAGCAGCCAAACGGGCACAGATACGCAGTATTTT
>.|TRBJ2-3|.|TRBV7-9
CASSLATPGWTDTQYF
TGTGCCAGCAGCTTAGCTACTCCAGGGTGGACAGATACGCAGTATTTT
>.|TRBJ1-1|once|TRBV15
CATSRPPGTLNTEAFF
TGTGCCACCAGCAGACCTCCTGGGACTCTTAACACTGAAGCTTTCTTT
>TRBD2|TRBJ2-3|.|TRBV7-2
CASSPSGGPTDTQYF
TGTGCCAGCAGCCCTAGCGGGGGCCCCACAGATACGCAGTATTTT
>.|TRBJ2-3|few|TRBV11-2
CASSLAGYRTDTQYF
TGTGCCAGCAGCTTAGCGGGGTACCGCACAGATACGCAGTATTTT
>TRBD1|TRBJ2-5|few|TRBV23-1
CASSQPDRGRGKETQYF
TGCGCCAGCAGTCAACCCGACAGGGGGAGGGGAAAAGAGACCCAGTACTTC
>TRBD1|TRBJ2-4|.|TRBV7-2
CASNEGASKNIQYF
TGTGCCAGCAATGAGGGGGCCTCCAAAAACATTCAGTACTTC
>TRBD1|TRBJ1-1|.|TRBV7-2
CASSLEEPDRGQFRTEAFF
TGTGCCAGCAGCTTAGAGGAGCCGGACAGGGGGCAATTCCGCACTGAAGCTTTCTTT
>TRBD1|TRBJ1-2|.|TRBV5-8
CASSPGQGTGYTF
TGTGCCAGCAGCCCCGGACAGGGAACGGGCTACACCTTC
>.|TRBJ1-1|.|TRBV7-9
CASSLLGDTEAFF
TGTGCCAGCAGCTTATTAGGGGACACTGAAGCTTTCTTT
>.|TRBJ2-3|once|TRBV14
CASSQEHADKYF
TGTGCCAGCAGCCAAGAGCACGCGGATAAGTATTTT
>TRBD1|TRBJ1-5|.|TRBV5-1
CASSLGQGGNQPQHF
TGCGCCAGCAGCTTGGGACAGGGTGGCAATCAGCCCCAGCATTTT
>.|TRBJ2-7|once|TRBV7-2
CASSLVAEYEQYF
TGTGCCAGCAGCTTGGTTGCCGAGTACGAGCAGTACTTC
>TRBD1|TRBJ1-5|.|TRBV20-1
CSASQQGALGNQPQHF
TGCAGTGCTAGTCAACAGGGGGCGCTTGGCAATCAGCCCCAGCATTTT
>TRBD2|TRBJ2-3|.|TRBV30
CARGEDTQYF
TGTGCTCGGGGGGAGGATACGCAGTATTTT
>.|TRBJ1-2|.|TRBV19
CASLGQSDYGYTF
TGTGCCAGCCTCGGACAGTCCGACTATGGCTACACCTTC
>TRBD1|TRBJ1-2|once|TRBV7-8
CASSLAGQGSYGYTF
TGTGCCAGCAGCTTAGCTGGACAGGGGAGCTATGGCTACACCTTC
>.|TRBJ2-3|.|TRBV9
CASSVVSLGDTQYF
TGTGCCAGCAGCGTAGTCTCCCTCGGAGATACGCAGTATTTT
>TRBD2|TRBJ2-5|.|TRBV3-1/TRBV3-2
CASSQDLAGTRETQYF
TGTGCCAGCAGCCAAGATCTAGCGGGGACGAGAGAGACCCAGTACTTC
>TRBD2|TRBJ2-5|.|TRBV27
CASSLWGGETQYF
TGTGCCAGCAGTTTATGGGGGGGGGAGACCCAGTACTTC
>.|TRBJ1-6|few|TRBV5-1
CASRIQNSPLHF
TGCGCCAGCAGGATACAGAATTCACCCCTCCACTTT